Following are 14 T cell receptor beta chains from one sample sequenced in a study of early T cells in non-severe SARS-CoV-2 infection. TCRdb redid the calling of the 5' RACE reads with MiXCR, one entry per CDR3 protein. Here the sample spans 75,000 to 100,000 distinct CDR3 sequences, around 14% being singletons. The sample consisted of whole blood. The receptors were gathered from an adult who was a healthcare worker with PCR-confirmed SARS-CoV-2 infection or an uninfected control (not recorded which).

The chain carries TRBV4-3 and TRBJ1-5; weak D call: TRBD1 (5 bases). There are 15 residues in the CDR3. CDR1 and CDR2 from the germline V gene are LGHNA and YSLEER. V lost 4 bases to trimming and J lost 8 bases, with 18 bases between them. The CDR3 DNA follows: TGCGCCAGCAGCCCGAGGGAAGGCGGGGGGGAGCCCCAGCATTTT. It codes for CASSPREGGGEPQHF.

The chain combines TRBV6-5 with TRBJ1-5, with D possibly being TRBD1 (6 bases). Germline V gene data show CDR1 as MNHEY and CDR2 as SVGAGI. CDR3 length: 13 amino acids. V was shortened by 5 bases and J by 7 bases, with 12 bases between the two germline ends. The DNA for the CDR3 is TGTGCCAGCAGTCAGGACAGTGTCCAGCCCCAGCATTTT. Translating gives CASSQDSVQPQHF.

This clonotype was observed a few times. The CDR3 nucleotides are TGCGCCAGCCGCTGGGGCGGGGGTCCTAGCACAGATACGCAGTATTTT. Residues: CASRWGGGPSTDTQYF. The rearrangement joins TRBV5-1 to TRBJ2-3, with TRBD2 identical over 7 bases. The CDR3 length is 16 residues. Germline CDR1 reads SGHRS; CDR2 reads YFSETQ. V lost 7 bases and J lost 0; bases outside the gene matches: 11.

The chain couples TRBV12-3 or TRBV12-4 to TRBJ2-5; D not resolved. There are 13 residues in the CDR3. V was trimmed by 3 bases and J by 2 bases, leaving 7 bases between them. CDR3 sequence reads: CASSLARQETQYF. The CDR3 DNA sequence: TGTGCCAGCAGTTTGGCCAGGCAAGAGACCCAGTACTTC.

This clonotype was picked up a small number of times. The rearrangement uses TRBV2 and TRBJ2-1; D not certain. V lost 1 base and J 7 bases, leaving 2 bases between the germline ends. The germline V gene has CDR1 SNHLY and CDR2 FYNNEI. This CDR3 is 11 amino acids long. CDR3 DNA sequence: TGTGCCAGCAGTGAAGTTAATGAGCAGTTCTTC. Protein product: CASSEVNEQFF.

A few counts support this clonotype. This chain links TRBV5-1 with TRBJ2-3, with D uncertain. Germline CDR1 is SGHRS and CDR2 is YFSETQ. Between the trimmed V and J ends, which lost 8 bases and 2 bases, there was a span of 15 bases. The CDR3 is 14 residues long. CDR3 bases: TGCGCCAGTAAGGTGGATCCCGCCACAGATACGCAGTATTTT. Translation: CASKVDPATDTQYF.

A few counts support this clonotype. The chain has TRBV28 and TRBJ2-7; D not certain. The CDR3 is 10 residues long. Germline lookup yields CDR1 MDHEN and CDR2 SYDVKM. Trimming took off 11 bases at V and 0 bases at J, with 5 bases between the two ends. The CDR3 sequence is CAASSYEQYF. DNA of the CDR3: TGTGCCGCCAGCTCCTACGAGCAGTACTTC. Based on the CDR3 plus reference TRBV28 and TRBJ2-7, the full variable domain is DVKVTQSSRYLVKRTGEKVFLECVQDMDHENMFWYRQDPGLGLRLIYFSYDVKMKEKGDIPEGYSVSREKKERFSLILESASTNQTSMYLCAASSYEQYFGPGTRLTVT.

This clonotype was detected only a few times. The chain combines TRBV18 with TRBJ1-1, with D hard to call. V lost 4 bases, J lost 5 bases, and 5 bases lay in between. The CDR3 loop spans 11 amino acids. Germline V gene lookup returns CDR1 KGHSH and CDR2 LQKENI. The CDR3: CASSQRTEAFF. CDR3 bases: TGTGCCAGCTCACAGCGTACTGAAGCTTTCTTT.

This clonotype was found a few times. This chain joins TRBV2 and TRBJ2-7; TRBD2 aligns across 9 bases. V lost 7 bases to trimming and J lost 0 bases; unmatched junction nucleotides: 4. There are 14 residues in the CDR3. Germline V CDR1 and CDR2: SNHLY, FYNNEI. The DNA of the CDR3 is TGTGCCAGCACTAGCGGGGCTCGCTCCTACGAGCAGTACTTC. It specifies CASTSGARSYEQYF.

This clonotype has ten or more counts. This chain links TRBV28 with TRBJ2-3, with 7 bases fitting TRBD2. The CDR3 consists of 14 residues. Losses at the gene ends were 5 bases for V and 7 bases for J; bases not matched to a gene: 9. Germline loops: CDR1 MDHEN, CDR2 SYDVKM. CDR3 region: CASSPGTTHYTQYF. The CDR3 DNA reads as TGTGCCAGCAGTCCCGGGACTACTCACTATACGCAGTATTTT.

Only a few counts were recorded for this clonotype. The chain joins TRBV7-2 to TRBJ1-1; D not certain. CDR1 is SGHTA and CDR2 is FQGNSA in the germline V gene. Trimming pared 3 bases from V and 3 bases from J, leaving 11 bases between. This CDR3 is 14 amino acids long. The CDR3 bases are TGTGCCAGCAGCTTCCTAGGCGATGACACTGAAGCTTTCTTT. Its protein product is CASSFLGDDTEAFF.

V usage is TRBV28 and J usage is TRBJ1-1; D gene uncertain. CDR1 is MDHEN and CDR2 is SYDVKM in the germline V gene. This CDR3 spans 13 amino acids. V was shortened by 6 bases and J by 2 bases, with 10 bases between the two germline ends. The CDR3 reads CASRVQLNTEAFF. For the CDR3, the DNA is TGTGCCAGCAGGGTACAGCTTAACACTGAAGCTTTCTTT. The full variable domain, in which reference TRBV28 and TRBJ1-1 provide the parts outside the CDR3, is DVKVTQSSRYLVKRTGEKVFLECVQDMDHENMFWYRQDPGLGLRLIYFSYDVKMKEKGDIPEGYSVSREKKERFSLILESASTNQTSMYLCASRVQLNTEAFFGQGTRLTVV.

The CDR3 DNA reads TGTGCCAGCAGCTACCTAATTGGGACTTCTCAGTACTTC. It encodes CASSYLIGTSQYF. The rearrangement joins TRBV7-2 to TRBJ2-4; a weak D match, TRBD2 (6 bases). The CDR3 loop spans 13 amino acids. From germline, CDR1 is SGHTA and CDR2 FQGNSA. V was clipped by 4 bases and J by 12 bases, with 16 bases between them.

This clonotype was picked up a small number of times. This rearrangement joins TRBV28 to TRBJ1-4, with D unclear. Germline V gives CDR1 MDHEN, CDR2 SYDVKM. V was trimmed by 10 bases and J by 4 bases, leaving 13 bases between them. The CDR3 is made up of 13 amino acids. The CDR3 DNA follows: TGTGCCACGCAGGACCGGGGTAATGAAAAACTGTTTTTT. Its translation is CATQDRGNEKLFF.